A selection of T cell receptor beta chains follows, all from one sample in a study of cytomegalovirus exposure and HLA in healthy donors. Profiling relied on immunoSEQ multiplex PCR, and the TCRdb table lists in-frame clones only, not all of them. The sample has some 120,000 clones, around 80% seen once; the top ten hold roughly 1.1%. Input material: PBMCs. The receptor set was obtained from a young woman in good health and CMV-seronegative. The CDR3 runs from the conserved cysteine through the conserved F or W. A D gene is named only where the DNA matches it firmly. Clone size appears in some rows only: once, few, many, or a class for an expanded clone.

d_call | j_call | v_call | clone_size | cdr3_nt | cdr3_aa
NA | TRBJ2-7 | TRBV6-1 | NA | TGTGCCAGCAGTGAAGGGAGCTCCTACGAGCAGTACTTC | CASSEGSSYEQYF
TRBD2 | TRBJ2-1 | TRBV11-1 | NA | TGTGCCAGCAGCTTCCTAGCGGGAGCTAGTGAGCAGTTCTTC | CASSFLAGASEQFF
NA | TRBJ2-2 | TRBV5-4 | NA | TGTGCCAGCAGCTTGGACAAGTCTACCGGGGAGCTGTTTTTT | CASSLDKSTGELFF
NA | TRBJ1-2 | TRBV4-1 | few | TGCGCCAGCAGCCAAGAACCGGGGGTCCTCTGGGGCTACACCTTC | CASSQEPGVLWGYTF
TRBD1 | TRBJ1-1 | TRBV5-6 | NA | TGTGCCAGCAGCTTGGGGACAGGGGCCACTGAAGCTTTCTTT | CASSLGTGATEAFF
NA | TRBJ2-7 | TRBV6-5 | NA | TGTGCCAGCAGTTATTTACGTACAGGATACGAGCAGTACTTC | CASSYLRTGYEQYF
TRBD2 | TRBJ2-4 | TRBV4-1 | NA | TGCGCCAGCAGCCGAGGGACTAGCGGGAGTAAAAACATTCAGTACTTC | CASSRGTSGSKNIQYF
NA | TRBJ2-3 | TRBV7-3 | NA | TGTGCCAGCAGCTTAACCATCACAGATACGCAGTATTTT | CASSLTITDTQYF
NA | TRBJ1-2 | TRBV4-1 | NA | TGCGCCAGCAGCCTTCTCCGGTACAGGATACCTAACTATGGCTACACCTTC | CASSLLRYRIPNYGYTF
NA | TRBJ1-1 | TRBV4-3 | NA | TGCGCCAGCAGCCTAAAGGGGGACACTGAAGCTTTCTTT | CASSLKGDTEAFF
TRBD2 | TRBJ2-1 | TRBV4-3 | NA | TGCGCCAGCAGCCAAGAACTAGCGGGCTACAATGAGCAGTTCTTC | CASSQELAGYNEQFF
NA | TRBJ2-1 | TRBV30 | NA | TGTGCCTGGAGTCCCCCGGGATACAATGAGCAGTTCTTC | CAWSPPGYNEQFF
TRBD1 | TRBJ2-7 | TRBV7-2 | once | TGTGCCAGCAGCTCGGGACAGGGAATTTACGAGCAGTACTTC | CASSSGQGIYEQYF
NA | TRBJ1-5 | TRBV4-1 | NA | TGCGCCAGCAGCCAAGATGAGTACCAGCCCCAGCATTTT | CASSQDEYQPQHF
TRBD1 | TRBJ2-5 | TRBV7-9 | few | TGTGCCAGCAGCCCCGGACAGGGGGAGACCCAGTACTTC | CASSPGQGETQYF
NA | TRBJ1-6 | TRBV25-1 | few | TGTGCCAGCAGTGAAATCCTACAGGGCTATAATTCACCCCTCCACTTT | CASSEILQGYNSPLHF
TRBD2 | TRBJ2-7 | TRBV4-3 | NA | TGCGCCAGCAGCCAAGTTGCAGGGACTAGCGTCCACGAGCAGTACTTC | CASSQVAGTSVHEQYF
NA | TRBJ1-1 | TRBV10-3 | NA | TGTGCCATCAGGCAGGACAAGCCGAACACTGAAGCTTTCTTT | CAIRQDKPNTEAFF
NA | TRBJ2-5 | TRBV5-5 | few | TGTGCCAGCAGCTTCCGAGCGGTTAGAACCGAAGAGACCCAGTACTTC | CASSFRAVRTEETQYF
TRBD1 | TRBJ2-1 | TRBV7-8 | NA | TGTGCCAGCAGCTTAGGGACAGGGTTTTCCTGGTATCACAATGAGCAGTTCTTC | CASSLGTGFSWYHNEQFF
TRBD2 | TRBJ2-1 | TRBV9 | NA | TGTGCCAGCAGCGAACCGGGGGGGAGGGATGAGCAGTTCTTC | CASSEPGGRDEQFF
NA | TRBJ1-2 | TRBV10-3 | few | TGTGCCATCAGTGGGACTGCAGGGGTCGGCTACACCTTC | CAISGTAGVGYTF
NA | TRBJ1-2 | TRBV5-8 | NA | TGTGCCAGCAACGCCTGGGGGGGAGCTCCCAACGATGGCTACACCTTC | CASNAWGGAPNDGYTF
TRBD1 | TRBJ1-2 | TRBV7-2 | NA | TGTGCCAGCAGCTTAGGGGCAGGGGGCGCTTGGGGCTACACCTTC | CASSLGAGGAWGYTF
TRBD1 | TRBJ2-2 | TRBV2 | NA | TGTGCCAGCAGGAAGGGACAGGGTCGGCCCGGGGAGCTGTTTTTT | CASRKGQGRPGELFF
TRBD1 | TRBJ2-6 | TRBV7-2 | NA | TGTGCCAGCAGCTATACCGGGACAGGGGGTCCTGGGGCCAACGTCCTGACTTTC | CASSYTGTGGPGANVLTF
TRBD1 | TRBJ1-6 | TRBV4-3 | once | TGCGCCAGCAGCAAGCGGGACAGGGCAAATTCACCCCTCCACTTT | CASSKRDRANSPLHF
NA | TRBJ1-2 | TRBV19 | NA | TGTGCCAGTAGTATGGGGCATCCATATGGCTACACCTTC | CASSMGHPYGYTF
NA | TRBJ2-5 | TRBV7-2 | NA | TGTGCCAGCAGCTCCCAGGGGTCGGTGACCCAGTACTTC | CASSSQGSVTQYF
TRBD2 | TRBJ2-3 | TRBV6-5 | NA | TGTGCCAGCAAAGGGACTAGCGGGGCCTCGCAGTATTTT | CASKGTSGASQYF
NA | TRBJ2-1 | TRBV29-1 | NA | TGCAGTGGGATACAGTCCAGGGGCTACAATGAGCAGTTCTTC | CSGIQSRGYNEQFF
NA | TRBJ2-7 | TRBV15 | NA | TGTGCCACCAGCCCCAGAGGGTCTACAAAACACGAGCAGTACTTC | CATSPRGSTKHEQYF
NA | TRBJ2-3 | TRBV6-1 | NA | TGTGCCAGCAGCCTAACTAGTGACACGCAGTATTTT | CASSLTSDTQYF
TRBD2 | TRBJ2-1 | TRBV6-5 | NA | TGTGCTAGCAGTAACGGGAGGGGTGAGCAGTTCTTC | CASSNGRGEQFF
NA | TRBJ2-4 | TRBV9 | few | TGTGCCAGCAGCACCCGGACAGAACCCCACATTCAGTACTTC | CASSTRTEPHIQYF
NA | TRBJ2-5 | TRBV29-1 | NA | TGCAGCGCAACAGTTATCCAAGAGACCCAGTACTTC | CSATVIQETQYF
TRBD1 | TRBJ1-3 | TRBV5-1 | NA | TGCGCCAGCAGTGCAGGACGGGACAGGGGGTTCGGAAACACCATATATTTT | CASSAGRDRGFGNTIYF
TRBD2 | TRBJ2-7 | TRBV28 | NA | TGTGCCAGCAGACCCCAATCTAGCGGGAGCTCCTACGAGCAGTACTTC | CASRPQSSGSSYEQYF
NA | TRBJ1-5 | TRBV30 | NA | TGTGCCTGGAGTGTACGAGGAGTTAGCAATCAGCCCCAGCATTTT | CAWSVRGVSNQPQHF
NA | TRBJ2-2 | TRBV4-1 | NA | TGCGCCAGCAGCCGCGTGAACACCGGGGAGCTGTTTTTT | CASSRVNTGELFF
NA | TRBJ1-5 | TRBV27 | NA | TGTGCCAGCAGTTTCAGAGGGCATGGGCAGCCCCAGCATTTT | CASSFRGHGQPQHF
NA | TRBJ1-1 | TRBV7-3 | NA | TGTGCCAGCAGCAAGGACAGAAACACTGAAGCTTTCTTT | CASSKDRNTEAFF
TRBD1 | TRBJ1-3 | TRBV27 | NA | TGTGCCAGCAGTATCGGACAGGGTGGAAACACCATATATTTT | CASSIGQGGNTIYF
TRBD1 | TRBJ2-7 | TRBV15 | NA | TGTGCCATCAGTGGGACAGCCGAGTCCTACGAGCAGTACTTC | CAISGTAESYEQYF
NA | TRBJ1-4 | TRBV11-2 | NA | TGTGCCAGCAGCGTTAACAGGGTAGGGTCATGGAAACTGTTTTTT | CASSVNRVGSWKLFF
TRBD1 | TRBJ1-2 | TRBV6-6 | NA | TGTGCCAGCAGTTACACCGGGACAGGGAGACGGGGCTACACCTTC | CASSYTGTGRRGYTF
TRBD1 | TRBJ2-2 | TRBV9 | NA | TGTGCCAGCAGCGTTTCCAGGGGGTTCACCGGGGAGCTGTTTTTT | CASSVSRGFTGELFF
NA | TRBJ1-2 | TRBV2 | NA | TGTGCCAGCAGTGGTCTCAGGGGTCGAGCTAACTATGGCTACACCTTC | CASSGLRGRANYGYTF
NA | TRBJ2-2 | TRBV5-5 | NA | TGTGCCAGCAGCTTATTAGTGACCGGGGAGCTGTTTTTT | CASSLLVTGELFF
TRBD1 | TRBJ2-6 | TRBV7-3 | NA | TGTGCCAGCAGCTTAACGGGGCAGGGGGCTACTGGGGCCAACGTCCTGACTTTC | CASSLTGQGATGANVLTF
NA | TRBJ2-3 | TRBV27 | NA | TGTGCCAGCAGTTTATTGAGGGGGGGCATGGCAGATACGCAGTATTTT | CASSLLRGGMADTQYF
NA | TRBJ2-7 | TRBV7-9 | NA | TGTGCCAGCAGCCAGTGGTACGAGCAGTACTTC | CASSQWYEQYF
NA | TRBJ2-7 | TRBV4-1 | once | TGCGCCAGCAGCCAAGAGGGGAGGCCCGAGCGCGAGCAGTACTTC | CASSQEGRPEREQYF
NA | TRBJ1-1 | TRBV30 | NA | TGTGCCTGGAGTGTAACCTCGGGCACTGAAGCTTTCTTT | CAWSVTSGTEAFF